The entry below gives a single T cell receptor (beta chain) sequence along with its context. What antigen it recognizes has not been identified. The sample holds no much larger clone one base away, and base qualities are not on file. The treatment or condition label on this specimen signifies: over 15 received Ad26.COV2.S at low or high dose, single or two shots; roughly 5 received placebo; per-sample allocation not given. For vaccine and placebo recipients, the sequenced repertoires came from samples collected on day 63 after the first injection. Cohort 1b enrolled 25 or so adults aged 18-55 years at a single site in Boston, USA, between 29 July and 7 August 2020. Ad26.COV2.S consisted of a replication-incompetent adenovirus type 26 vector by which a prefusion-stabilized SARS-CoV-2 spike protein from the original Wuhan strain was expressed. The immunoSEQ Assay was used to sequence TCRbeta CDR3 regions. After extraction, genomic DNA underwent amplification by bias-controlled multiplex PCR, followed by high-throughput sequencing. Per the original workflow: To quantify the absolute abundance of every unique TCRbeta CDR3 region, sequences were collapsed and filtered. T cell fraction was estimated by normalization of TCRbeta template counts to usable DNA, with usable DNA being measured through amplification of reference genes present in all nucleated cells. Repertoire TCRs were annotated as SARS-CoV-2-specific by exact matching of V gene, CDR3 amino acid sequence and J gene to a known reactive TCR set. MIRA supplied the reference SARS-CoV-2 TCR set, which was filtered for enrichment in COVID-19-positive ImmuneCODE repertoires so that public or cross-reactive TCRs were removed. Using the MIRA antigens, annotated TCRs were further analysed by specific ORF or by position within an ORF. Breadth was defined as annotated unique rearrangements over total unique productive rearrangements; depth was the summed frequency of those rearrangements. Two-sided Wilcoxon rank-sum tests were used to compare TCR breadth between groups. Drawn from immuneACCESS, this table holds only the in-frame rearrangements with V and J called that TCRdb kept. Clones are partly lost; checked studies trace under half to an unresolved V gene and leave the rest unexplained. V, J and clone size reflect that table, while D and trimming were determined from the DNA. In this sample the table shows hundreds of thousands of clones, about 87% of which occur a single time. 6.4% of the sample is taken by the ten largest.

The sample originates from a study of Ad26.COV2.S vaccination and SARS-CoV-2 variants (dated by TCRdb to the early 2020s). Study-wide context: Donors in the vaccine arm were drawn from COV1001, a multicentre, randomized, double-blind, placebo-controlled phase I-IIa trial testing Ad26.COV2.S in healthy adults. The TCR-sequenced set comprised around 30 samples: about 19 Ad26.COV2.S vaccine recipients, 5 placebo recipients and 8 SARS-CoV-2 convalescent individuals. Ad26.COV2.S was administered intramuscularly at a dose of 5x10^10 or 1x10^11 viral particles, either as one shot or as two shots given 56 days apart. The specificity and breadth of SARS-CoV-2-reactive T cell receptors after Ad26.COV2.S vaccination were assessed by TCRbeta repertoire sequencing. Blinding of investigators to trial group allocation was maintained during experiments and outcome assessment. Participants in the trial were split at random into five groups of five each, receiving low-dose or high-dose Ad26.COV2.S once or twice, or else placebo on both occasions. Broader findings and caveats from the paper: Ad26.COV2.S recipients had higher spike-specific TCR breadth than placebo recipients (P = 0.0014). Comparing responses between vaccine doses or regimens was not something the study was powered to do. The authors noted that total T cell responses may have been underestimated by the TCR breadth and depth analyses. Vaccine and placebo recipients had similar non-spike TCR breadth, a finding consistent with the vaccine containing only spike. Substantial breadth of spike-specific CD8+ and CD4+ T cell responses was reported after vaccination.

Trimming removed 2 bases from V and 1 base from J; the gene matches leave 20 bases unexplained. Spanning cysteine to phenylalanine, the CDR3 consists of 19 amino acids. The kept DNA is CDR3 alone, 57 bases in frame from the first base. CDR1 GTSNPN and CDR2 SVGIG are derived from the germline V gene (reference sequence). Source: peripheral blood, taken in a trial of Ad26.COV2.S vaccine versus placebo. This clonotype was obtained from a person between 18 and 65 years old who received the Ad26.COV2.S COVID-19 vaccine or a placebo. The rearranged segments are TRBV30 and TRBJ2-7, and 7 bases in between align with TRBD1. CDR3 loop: CAWSILNPGKQGSSYEQYF. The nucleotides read TGTGCCTGGAGTATTCTAAACCCCGGGAAACAGGGGAGTTCCTACGAGCAGTACTTC.